Here is one T cell receptor beta chain with its context. Its antigen is unidentified. This entry comes from a study of T cell responses to AZD1222 COVID-19 vaccine. The ends were cut back, 4 bases at V and 9 bases at J, with 16 bases in the middle. This CDR3 comprises 14 residues. In germline, CDR1 is LGHDT, CDR2 YNNKEL (reference sequence). Measured with immunoSEQ multiplex PCR; TCRdb has only the in-frame clones, and not every one. The sample contains more than 150,000 clones, around 90% of which appear only once. Broader study findings: Clonal diversity was possibly underestimated, and white British individuals and females predominated among donors.

V usage is TRBV3-1 (or the pseudogene TRBV3-2) and J usage is TRBJ2-1; a weak D match, TRBD1 (6 bases). Sample: peripheral blood, taken 28 days after the second AZD1222 dose. The source of this sequence is an adult who received the AZD1222 COVID-19 vaccine. CDR3 loop: CASSLQGTRAEQFF. CDR3 nucleotide sequence: TGTGCCAGCAGCCTCCAGGGGACGCGTGCTGAGCAGTTCTTC.